This TCR beta chain originates from a study of identical twins. TCRdb passed the 5' RACE reads through MiXCR, listing each CDR3 protein once. The sample includes around 1.7 million distinct CDR3 sequences, roughly 35% seen only once; the top ten take approximately 0.25%. This clonotype was picked up one time. Its antigen is unidentified. An end of the junction differs from the germline gene, which may be a read error. The germline V gene has CDR1 SQVTM and CDR2 ANQGSEA. The CDR3 runs 13 residues. Study results and caveats: For zero-insertion analyses, partial confounding could come from invariant MAIT and iNKT cells. Models predicted too little out-of-frame TCR alpha sharing in monozygotic twins.

The chain is built from TRBV29-1 and TRBJ1-1, with a tentative D call TRBD1 (5 bases). This receptor was obtained from a newborn girl in good health. Sequencing was done on a sample of cord blood. The CDR3 nucleotides read TGCATCGTTGCGGGACGGTTAAACACTGAAGCTTTCTTT. This encodes CIVAGRLNTEAFF.